The rows below give T cell receptor beta chains drawn from one sample of a study of control samples from healthy donors and cancer patients. Produced via immunoSEQ multiplex PCR; TCRdb's table is partial and in-frame only. Of 130,000 or so clones listed, about 90% are singletons. The specimen was blood. These receptors came from a woman aged 45 to 65 in good health. The CDR3 runs from the conserved cysteine through the conserved F or W. Size values are once, few and many counts, or a class for expanded clones, and some rows have none.

clone_size	j_call	v_call	cdr3_aa
NA	TRBJ1-1	TRBV29-1	CSVGTGVNTEAFF
NA	TRBJ1-5	TRBV28	CASSGARQPQHF
NA	TRBJ2-4	TRBV30	CAWSTTGLWTKNIQYF
NA	TRBJ1-4	TRBV11-2	CASSLGNRDREKLFF
NA	TRBJ2-7	TRBV19	CAAGQGVYEQYF
NA	TRBJ2-2	TRBV6-1	CASSEDSGGELFF
NA	TRBJ2-3	TRBV2	CASSEGPLTDTQYF
NA	TRBJ2-2	TRBV29-1	CSVEDRGQGTGELFF
NA	TRBJ2-7	TRBV3-1/TRBV3-2	CASSRTRQGISYEQYF
NA	TRBJ2-1	TRBV5-4	CASSLTSGYNEQFF
NA	TRBJ2-2	TRBV14	CASSQKTGTKTGELFF
NA	TRBJ2-1	TRBV6-4	CASSVETGGSYNEQFF
NA	TRBJ1-1	TRBV29-1	CSVGEGKVTEAFF
NA	TRBJ2-7	TRBV10-2	CASGWGDPYEQYF
NA	TRBJ1-2	TRBV5-4	CASSHLDRPNYGYTF
NA	TRBJ2-3	TRBV5-1	CASSSGLAGGLSLTDTQYF
NA	TRBJ2-1	TRBV4-2	CASSQESASGYNEQFF
NA	TRBJ2-7	TRBV3-1/TRBV3-2	CASSHGVTYEQYF
NA	TRBJ2-1	TRBV30	CAWSVLGQGKNEQFF
NA	TRBJ1-1	TRBV29-1	CSSRDGNTEAFF
NA	TRBJ2-7	TRBV12-3/TRBV12-4	CASSLDTTYEQYF
NA	TRBJ1-1	TRBV3-1/TRBV3-2	CASSLAAGSTEAFF
NA	TRBJ2-7	TRBV25-1	CASSPRTGGIHEQYF
NA	TRBJ1-4	TRBV2	CASSFTLLREKLFF
NA	TRBJ2-7	TRBV7-8	CASSLADRGLSYEQYF
NA	TRBJ1-3	TRBV20-1	CSASLTPGNTIYF
NA	TRBJ1-5	TRBV19	CASAASQASKQPQHF
NA	TRBJ1-1	TRBV2	CASRNRVSNTEAFF
NA	TRBJ2-7	TRBV6-6	CASRDRGEQYF
once	TRBJ2-5	TRBV30	CAWSPGRIGTEKETQYF
few	TRBJ2-3	TRBV18	CASSPPNRLGTDTQYF
NA	TRBJ2-2	TRBV18	CASSLNLGDGELFF
NA	TRBJ1-5	TRBV28	CASSLWGASNQPQHF
once	TRBJ2-2	TRBV7-8	CASSQGGTGELFF
NA	TRBJ2-5	TRBV15	CATSRAHRLASQETQYF
NA	TRBJ1-6	TRBV28	CASRGGGNSYNSPLHF
NA	TRBJ2-7	TRBV5-1	CASSLASAAGGAYEQYF
NA	TRBJ2-1	TRBV29-1	CSVSVGNNEQFF
NA	TRBJ1-4	TRBV5-6	CASSQESRGTLFF
NA	TRBJ1-5	TRBV18	CASSPQSTARSQPQHF
once	TRBJ2-1	TRBV10-1	CASSGQAGEYNEQFF
NA	TRBJ2-7	TRBV4-1	CASSHNSGRASYEQYF
NA	TRBJ1-4	TRBV7-9	CASSLAPEKLFF
NA	TRBJ2-7	TRBV6-6	CASRNLGGLSSYEQYF
few	TRBJ1-1	TRBV6-5	CASWEGFYVGTEAFF
NA	TRBJ2-5	TRBV10-1	CASSDSGETQYF
NA	TRBJ1-2	TRBV30	CAWSADRVANYGYTF